The 25 T cell receptor beta chains given below trace back to one sample, sequenced in a study of blood T cell repertoires in COVID-19. Generated by immunoSEQ multiplex PCR, the TCRdb table keeps only in-frame clones and is missing some. The table lists around 170,000 clones, 80% of them singletons. The sequencing sample was made of PBMCs or T cells enriched from blood (not recorded which). The receptor source for this set is a man aged 55-75 years who had been exposed to COVID-19.

The chain couples TRBV19 to TRBJ1-4, with D perhaps matching TRBD1 (6 bases). There are 13 residues in the CDR3. Germline loops: CDR1 LNHDA, CDR2 SQIVND (reference sequence). The V gene lost 6 bases and the J gene lost 8 bases, with 13 bases spanning the gap. The CDR3 sequence is CASSGGAREKLFF. The CDR3, as DNA: TGTGCCAGTAGCGGGGGGGCTCGGGAAAAACTGTTTTTT.

This rearrangement joins TRBV15 to TRBJ1-2; D not resolved. The V gene's germline CDR1 is LNHNV and CDR2 YYDKDF (reference sequence). The CDR3 contains 13 residues. V shed 5 bases and J shed 4 bases, with 11 bases lying between them. The CDR3 DNA reads as TGTGCCACCAGCGTCGGGTCCCTCTATGGCTACACCTTC. Protein: CATSVGSLYGYTF.

The chain employs TRBV12-3 or TRBV12-4 and TRBJ2-7; D ambiguous. The CDR3 length is 11 residues. V shed 4 bases and J shed 3 bases, with 4 bases lying between them. In DNA form, the CDR3 reads TGTGCCAGCAGTTCTAGCTACGAGCAGTACTTC. Encoded protein: CASSSSYEQYF.

This chain joins TRBV5-1 and TRBJ2-3; 12 nucleotides align to TRBD1. The CDR3 covers 16 residues. Germline trimming cut 3 bases from V and 6 bases from J; bases unmatched to any gene: 8. CDR1 is SGHRS, CDR2 YFSETQ, per germline. In DNA, the CDR3 is TGCGCCAGCAGCTCGACCGGGACAGGGGGCTCTGATACGCAGTATTTT. Its protein is CASSSTGTGGSDTQYF.

The chain links TRBV7-9 to TRBJ2-5; 9 nucleotides match TRBD2. Germline V CDR1 and CDR2: SEHNR, FQNEAQ (reference sequence). The trim removed 5 bases at V and 5 bases at J, leaving 6 bases unmatched. The CDR3 spans 14 residues. DNA of the CDR3: TGTGCCAGCAGCCTGAATAGCGGGAGCGAGACCCAGTACTTC. Translation: CASSLNSGSETQYF.

V is TRBV30 and J is TRBJ1-4; D remains unclear. Trimming removed 3 bases at V and 8 bases at J, with 16 bases between. This CDR3 comprises 14 residues. The germline V gene encodes CDR1 GTSNPN and CDR2 SVGIG (reference sequence). The CDR3 DNA follows: TGTGCCTGGAGAGTGAGGGCTGTTCGGGAAAAACTGTTTTTT. Its protein is CAWRVRAVREKLFF.

V usage is TRBV7-9 and J usage is TRBJ2-3; D gene unclear. The CDR3 runs to 13 residues. From germline, CDR1 is SEHNR and CDR2 FQNEAQ (reference sequence). The V gene lost 3 bases and the J gene lost 3 bases, with 7 bases spanning the gap. CDR3 region: CASSFIQTDTQYF. The CDR3 bases are TGTGCCAGCAGCTTCATACAAACAGATACGCAGTATTTT.

The V call is TRBV7-2, the J call TRBJ2-1, with TRBD2 matching over 7 bases. V trimming: 1 base; J trimming: 9 bases; junction bases outside the gene matches: 9. The CDR3 has 15 amino acids. Germline V gene sequence: CDR1 SGHTA, CDR2 FQGNSA. The CDR3 nucleotides read TGTGCCAGCAGCTTAGTCGTGTCGGGGGGTGGTGAGCAGTTCTTC. It yields the protein CASSLVVSGGGEQFF.

The sample holds one count of this clone. The chain recombines TRBV24-1 with TRBJ2-6; D might be TRBD2 (6 bases). Germline-derived CDR1 and CDR2 are KGHDR and SFDVKD. The CDR3 is 16 amino acids. Trimming removed 1 base from V and 2 bases from J, with 8 bases in between. The CDR3 sequence is CATSDFGGTGANVLTF. CDR3 DNA sequence: TGTGCCACCAGTGATTTCGGGGGAACTGGGGCCAACGTCCTGACTTTC.

V is TRBV27 and J is TRBJ2-3; D is possibly TRBD1 (6 bases). V lost 4 bases, J lost 0 bases, and 11 bases lay in between. The CDR3 has 15 amino acids. CDR1 MNHEY and CDR2 SMNVEV come from the germline V gene (reference sequence). The CDR3 DNA reads as TGTGCCAGCAGTTACAGGGATACTAGCACAGATACGCAGTATTTT. Amino acid sequence: CASSYRDTSTDTQYF.

This chain uses TRBV27 with TRBJ2-7, with 10 bases matching TRBD2. CDR1 MNHEY and CDR2 SMNVEV come from the germline V gene (reference sequence). Trimming cost V 1 base and J 6 bases; bases outside gene matches: 6. This CDR3 region has 15 residues. DNA for the CDR3: TGTGCCAGCAGTTTATTAGCGGGGGGATCGGCCGAGCAGTACTTC. It translates to CASSLLAGGSAEQYF.

The chain is built from TRBV9 and TRBJ2-3; D perhaps matches TRBD2 (7 bases). Germline values: CDR1 SGDLS, CDR2 YYNGEE. Trimming took off 0 bases at V and 3 bases at J, with 14 bases between the two ends. This CDR3 comprises 16 residues. CDR3 region: CASSVGGLGTTDTQYF. CDR3 sequence (DNA): TGTGCCAGCAGCGTAGGCGGACTAGGGACAACAGATACGCAGTATTTT. The complete variable domain, with remaining parts taken from reference TRBV9 and TRBJ2-3, reads DSGVTQTPKHLITATGQRVTLRCSPRSGDLSVYWYQQSLDQGLQFLIQYYNGEERAKGNILERFSAQQFPDLHSELNLSSLELGDSALYFCASSVGGLGTTDTQYFGPGTRLTVL.

The chain uses TRBV19 and TRBJ2-3, with TRBD2 as a possible D gene (5 bases). Trimming stripped 1 base from V and 4 bases from J, with 12 bases between. Germline lookup yields CDR1 LNHDA and CDR2 SQIVND (reference sequence). This CDR3 comprises 15 residues. The CDR3 DNA reads as TGTGCCAGTAGTATAGTTGGGGAGAAATCAGATACGCAGTATTTT. As protein: CASSIVGEKSDTQYF. The whole variable domain, remainder taken from reference TRBV19 and TRBJ2-3, is DGGITQSPKYLFRKEGQNVTLSCEQNLNHDAMYWYRQDPGQGLRLIYYSQIVNDFQKGDIAEGYSVSREKKESFPLTVTSAQKNPTAFYLCASSIVGEKSDTQYFGPGTRLTVL.

The chain couples TRBV19 to TRBJ2-1, with 9 bases fitting TRBD2. The J segment lost 2 bases and the V segment lost 4 bases, leaving 6 bases of the junction unmatched. Germline assignment: CDR1 LNHDA and CDR2 SQIVND (reference sequence). The CDR3 totals 16 residues. The CDR3 bases are TGTGCCAGTAGTACGCTAGCGGGACCCACCTACAATGAGCAGTTCTTC. It codes for CASSTLAGPTYNEQFF.

The chain carries TRBV30 and TRBJ2-7; 7 bases fit TRBD2. The germline gives CDR1 GTSNPN, CDR2 SVGIG (reference sequence). The CDR3 has 12 residues. Unmatched junction bases numbered 4, after V lost 3 bases and J lost 5 bases. The CDR3 protein is CAWSHRGDEQYF. The CDR3, as DNA: TGTGCCTGGAGCCACCGGGGGGACGAGCAGTACTTC.

In its sample, this clone was seen many times. The gene calls are TRBV28 and TRBJ2-2; the D gene is possibly TRBD2 (6 bases). Germline V gives CDR1 MDHEN, CDR2 SYDVKM. V was cut by 1 base and J by 0 bases, with 12 bases left in between. The CDR3 runs 17 residues. The CDR3 bases are TGTGCCAGCAGTTTATCGGGGGTTCACCCGAACACCGGGGAGCTGTTTTTT. Its protein is CASSLSGVHPNTGELFF.

The J gene is TRBJ1-3, the V gene TRBV30; D unclear. Trimming removed 7 bases at V and 0 bases at J, with 7 bases between. The germline CDR1 and CDR2 sequences are GTSNPN and SVGIG (reference sequence). This CDR3 spans 12 amino acids. CDR3 sequence: CASHSSGNTIYF. The CDR3 DNA is TGTGCCTCCCACAGCTCTGGAAACACCATATATTTT.

The chain uses TRBV7-8 and TRBJ2-4; 8 bases are a match to TRBD2. The CDR3 is made up of 18 amino acids. Germline assignment: CDR1 SGHVS and CDR2 FQNEAQ. Losses at the gene ends were 1 base for V and 0 bases for J; bases not matched to a gene: 8. CDR3 sequence reads: CASSLGRLAGIAKNIQYF. Here the CDR3 DNA reads TGTGCCAGCAGCTTAGGGAGGCTAGCGGGCATAGCCAAAAACATTCAGTACTTC. Drawing the rest from reference TRBV7-8 and TRBJ2-4, the complete variable domain is GAGVSQSPRYKVAKRGQDVALRCDPISGHVSLFWYQQALGQGPEFLTYFQNEAQLDKSGLPSDRFFAERPEGSVSTLKIQRTQQEDSAVYLCASSLGRLAGIAKNIQYFGAGTRLSVL.

This rearrangement joins TRBV18 to TRBJ1-1, with D maybe TRBD1 (5 bases). CDR3 size: 14 residues. Per the germline V gene, CDR1 is KGHSH and CDR2 is LQKENI. The germline V and J ends were trimmed by 7 bases and 4 bases, with 16 bases remaining between them. Written as DNA, the CDR3 is TGTGCCAGCTTACCGATGAAAGGGGTCACTGAAGCTTTCTTT. Translation gives CASLPMKGVTEAFF.

A few counts support this clone. V and J are TRBV30 and TRBJ2-7; tentative D call: TRBD2 (5 bases). From germline, CDR1 is GTSNPN and CDR2 SVGIG (reference sequence). The CDR3 has 15 residues. V lost 5 bases and J lost 0, with 17 bases in between. CDR3 region: CAWGLPASNSYEQYF. CDR3 coding DNA: TGTGCCTGGGGGCTCCCAGCTAGCAACTCCTACGAGCAGTACTTC.

The chain recombines TRBV3-1 (or the pseudogene TRBV3-2) with TRBJ2-1; 8 nucleotides align to TRBD2. The trim removed 5 bases at V and 10 bases at J, leaving 16 bases unmatched. Germline CDR1 and CDR2: LGHDT and YNNKEL (reference sequence). CDR3 length: 16 amino acids. CDR3 region: CASSSGVAGPLGEQFF. In DNA, the CDR3 is TGTGCCAGCAGCTCCGGGGTAGCGGGGCCCCTCGGGGAGCAGTTCTTC.

This CDR3 is CASSSQGARVNEKLFF. The CDR3 nucleotides are TGTGCCAGCAGTTCACAGGGGGCGCGGGTTAATGAAAAACTGTTTTTT. The rearrangement joins TRBV6-6 to TRBJ1-4, with 9 bases aligning to TRBD1. J gave up 4 bases and V 4 bases, and 7 bases lay outside the gene matches. In germline, CDR1 is MNHNY, CDR2 SVGAGI (reference sequence). The CDR3 runs 16 residues.

The chain uses TRBV11-3 and TRBJ2-3; 11 nucleotides align to TRBD2. The CDR3 has 16 residues. Germline values: CDR1 SGHNT, CDR2 YENEEA. V lost 4 bases to trimming and J lost 4 bases; unmatched junction nucleotides: 7. In DNA, the CDR3 is TGTGCCAGCAGCTCTCGACTAGCGGGGAGCCCAGATACGCAGTATTTT. Protein: CASSSRLAGSPDTQYF.

The chain joins TRBV7-9 to TRBJ1-1; tentative D call: TRBD1 (6 bases). Trimming left V 4 bases short and J 10 bases short, with 19 bases between. Germline values: CDR1 SEHNR, CDR2 FQNEAQ (reference sequence). This CDR3 is 14 amino acids long. This chain's CDR3 is CASSSEVLQGSAFF. CDR3 DNA: TGTGCCAGCAGCTCAGAGGTCTTACAGGGTTCAGCTTTCTTT.

The chain couples TRBV29-1 to TRBJ2-7; 9 nucleotides align to TRBD2. V dropped 7 bases and J dropped 2; count of bases not matched to a gene: 12. The CDR3 spans 15 residues. Germline V gene sequence: CDR1 SQVTM, CDR2 ANQGSEA. In DNA form, the CDR3 reads TGCAGCGCCCTGGTCGAACTAGCGGGCACCTACGAGCAGTACTTC. It is translated as CSALVELAGTYEQYF.